This TCR beta chain came from a study of blood T cell repertoires in COVID-19. Study details: From T cells, B-cell-depleted T cells, or PBMCs came the material, which was cDNA or gDNA.

The germline CDR1 and CDR2 sequences are GTSNPN and SVGIG (reference sequence). The CDR3 length is 13 residues. Trimming shortened V by 3 bases and J by 4 bases, and 9 bases separated the two germline ends. This clone was recorded only once. The assay was immunoSEQ multiplex PCR, and TCRdb's table has in-frame clones only and misses some. In the table there are roughly 400,000 clones, less than 95% of which are singletons. Enrollees, about 18 to 100 years old, lived in approximately 25 US areas. Donors in Cohort 3 counted as recovered after two negative PCRs, clearance, or symptom resolution. The rearrangement uses TRBV30 and TRBJ2-2, with unresolved D. The receptor was isolated from a man aged 18 to 30 who had recovered from COVID-19. The sample was PBMCs or T cells enriched from blood (not recorded which). Here the CDR3 DNA reads TGTGCCTGGAGAAAACCAGGCACCGGGGAGCTGTTTTTT. This encodes CAWRKPGTGELFF.